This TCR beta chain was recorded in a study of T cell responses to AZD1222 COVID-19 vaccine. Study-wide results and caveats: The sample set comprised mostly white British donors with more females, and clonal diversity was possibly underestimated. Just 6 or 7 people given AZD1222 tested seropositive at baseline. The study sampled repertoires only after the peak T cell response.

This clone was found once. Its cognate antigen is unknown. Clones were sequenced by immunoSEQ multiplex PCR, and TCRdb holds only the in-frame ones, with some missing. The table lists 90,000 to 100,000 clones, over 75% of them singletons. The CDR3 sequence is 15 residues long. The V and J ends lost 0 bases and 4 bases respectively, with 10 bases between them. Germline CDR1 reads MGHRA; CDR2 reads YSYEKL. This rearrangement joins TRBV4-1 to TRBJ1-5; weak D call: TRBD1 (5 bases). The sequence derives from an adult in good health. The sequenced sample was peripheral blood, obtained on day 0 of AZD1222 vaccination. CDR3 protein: CASSQDMTVNQPQHF. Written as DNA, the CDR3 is TGCGCCAGCAGCCAAGATATGACAGTTAATCAGCCCCAGCATTTT.